These 4 T cell receptor beta chains were all obtained from the same sample, sequenced in a study of regulatory T cells in long-lasting Graves disease. With iRepertoire HTBI primers and Arm-PCR of CDR3 regions, TCR beta libraries were built. MiXCR, applied by TCRdb to the multiplex PCR reads, yields one record per CDR3 protein. The table has 360,000 or so distinct CDR3 sequences, less than 30% seen once. Indicated time point: persistent/refractory GD, antithyroid drugs over 5 years with positive TRAb. Extracted RNA from PBMCs served as the source of the TCR library. This specimen was peripheral blood mononuclear cells (PBMCs), taken when the disease was refractory, from a patient treated with antithyroid drugs. All receptors derive from a woman in her thirties or forties with Graves disease.

This clonotype was seen at least ten times. This chain uses TRBV7-8 with TRBJ1-5; D is unresolved. Germline CDR1 is SGHVS and CDR2 is FQNEAQ. The CDR3 is 15 residues long. V lost 1 base to trimming and J lost 0 bases, with 7 bases between them. The CDR3 DNA sequence: TGTGCCAGCAGCTTAGAGTGGGCTAGCAATCAGCCCCAGCATTTT. The encoded protein is CASSLEWASNQPQHF.

The table lists this clonotype with many counts. CDR3 region: CASSSGGNQPQHF. Here the CDR3 DNA reads TGTGCCAGCAGCAGTGGGGGAAATCAGCCCCAGCATTTT. This rearrangement joins TRBV12-3 or TRBV12-4 to TRBJ1-5; D might be TRBD1 (5 bases). The CDR3 length is 13 residues. V lost 6 bases and J lost 4, with 10 bases in between.

The chain uses TRBV19 and TRBJ2-4, with D possibly TRBD1 on 6 matching bases. V gave up 4 bases and J gave up 8 bases, with 15 bases separating them. Looked up from germline, CDR1 is LNHDA and CDR2 is SQIVND (reference sequence). The CDR3 runs 14 residues. CDR3 residues: CASSRTAEGDIQYF. DNA for the CDR3: TGTGCCAGTAGTAGGACCGCAGAGGGGGACATTCAGTACTTC.

The rearrangement joins TRBV6-1 to TRBJ1-1; perhaps TRBD1 as D (5 bases). From germline, CDR1 is MNHNS and CDR2 SASEGT. V was trimmed by 0 bases and J by 4 bases, leaving 18 bases between them. CDR3 length: 17 amino acids. Here the CDR3 reads CASSEAFVGTKGTEAFF. CDR3 nucleotide sequence: TGTGCCAGCAGTGAAGCGTTCGTCGGGACCAAGGGCACTGAAGCTTTCTTT.